This TCR beta chain was recorded in a study of T cells in Graves' hyperthyroidism and ophthalmopathy. Study results and caveats: Stable hyperthyroidism was separated from ophthalmopathy by a model based on 13 V-J features.

Amplification of TCR beta CDR3 regions was performed using RNA transcripts as template. HTBI primers were used for first-round RT-PCR of the TCR CDR3. TCRdb reanalysed the multiplex PCR reads using MiXCR and keeps one entry per CDR3 protein. The table shows approximately 430,000 distinct CDR3 sequences, with around 16% occurring only once. Patients aged 18 to 65 had newly diagnosed hyperthyroidism lasting under 2 months. The diagnostic basis comprised clinical symptoms, serum thyroxine and TRAb, thyroid ultrasound and orbital computed tomography. This clonotype was recorded at least ten times. As yet, its antigen is unknown. Looked up from germline, CDR1 is SGHAT and CDR2 is FQNNGV. Trimming took 1 base from V and 0 from J; bases not matched to a gene: 5. The CDR3 is 17 residues long.

The chain is built from TRBV11-2 and TRBJ2-1, with 8 bases aligning to TRBD2. The sample was blood. This clonotype originated in a woman under 30 with Graves' hyperthyroidism. CDR3 amino acids: CASSLVGRGGSYNEQFF. Here the CDR3 DNA reads TGTGCCAGCAGCTTAGTCGGTCGGGGGGGCTCCTACAATGAGCAGTTCTTC.